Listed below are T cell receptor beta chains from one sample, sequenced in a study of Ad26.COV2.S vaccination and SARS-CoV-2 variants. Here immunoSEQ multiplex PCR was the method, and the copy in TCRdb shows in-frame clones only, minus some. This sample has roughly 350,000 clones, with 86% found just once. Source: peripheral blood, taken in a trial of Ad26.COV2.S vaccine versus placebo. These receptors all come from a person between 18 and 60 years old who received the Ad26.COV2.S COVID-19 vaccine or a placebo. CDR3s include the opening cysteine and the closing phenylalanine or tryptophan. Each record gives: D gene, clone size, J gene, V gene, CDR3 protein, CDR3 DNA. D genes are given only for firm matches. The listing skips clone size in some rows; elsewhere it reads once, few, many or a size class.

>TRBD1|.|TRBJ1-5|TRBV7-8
CASSLALGQSFNQPQHF
TGTGCCAGCAGCTTAGCGCTGGGACAGTCCTTCAATCAGCCCCAGCATTTT
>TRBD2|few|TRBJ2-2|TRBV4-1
CASSQIGTSGPGELFF
TGCGCCAGCAGCCAAATCGGGACTAGCGGGCCCGGGGAGCTGTTTTTT
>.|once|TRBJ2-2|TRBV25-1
CASDSGAGELFF
TGTGCCAGTGATTCAGGGGCCGGGGAGCTGTTTTTT
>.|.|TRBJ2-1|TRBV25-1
CASTESSYNEQFF
TGTGCCAGCACAGAAAGCTCCTACAATGAGCAGTTCTTC
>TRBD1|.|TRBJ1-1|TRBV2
CASSERAGGGGAFF
TGTGCCAGCAGTGAACGTGCAGGGGGCGGTGGAGCTTTCTTT
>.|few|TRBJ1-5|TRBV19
CASSIDNRGPSNQPQHF
TGTGCCAGTAGTATAGATAATAGGGGTCCTAGCAATCAGCCCCAGCATTTT
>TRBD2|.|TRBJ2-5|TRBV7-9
CASSLPRGWETQYF
TGTGCCAGCAGCCTACCGCGGGGGTGGGAGACCCAGTACTTC
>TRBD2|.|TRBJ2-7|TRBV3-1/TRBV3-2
CASSQETAGSSYEQYF
TGTGCCAGCAGCCAAGAAACAGCGGGGAGCTCCTACGAGCAGTACTTC
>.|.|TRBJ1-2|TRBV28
CASSSWRGYTF
TGTGCCAGCAGTTCTTGGAGAGGCTACACCTTC
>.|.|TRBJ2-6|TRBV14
CASSQDPSGANVLTF
TGTGCCAGCAGCCAAGATCCCTCTGGGGCCAACGTCCTGACTTTC
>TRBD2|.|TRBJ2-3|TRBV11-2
CASSLVGLAGTDTQYF
TGTGCCAGCAGCTTAGTCGGACTAGCAGGCACAGATACGCAGTATTTT
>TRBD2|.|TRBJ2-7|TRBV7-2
CASSLSGAAGGGYEQYF
TGTGCCAGCAGCTTATCAGGCGCTGCGGGGGGAGGGTACGAGCAGTACTTC
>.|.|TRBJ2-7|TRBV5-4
CASSLESYEQYF
TGTGCCAGCAGCTTGGAGTCCTACGAGCAGTACTTC
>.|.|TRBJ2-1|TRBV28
CASSLGTGNEQFF
TGTGCCAGCAGCTTGGGGACGGGCAATGAGCAGTTCTTC
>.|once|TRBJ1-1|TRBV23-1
CATPGGKREVAEAFF
TGCGCCACCCCGGGAGGTAAAAGGGAAGTCGCTGAAGCTTTCTTT
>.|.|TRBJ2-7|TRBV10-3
CAIAGMGAYEQYF
TGTGCCATCGCCGGGATGGGAGCCTACGAGCAGTACTTC
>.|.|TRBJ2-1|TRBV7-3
CASSPVWGDNEQFF
TGTGCCAGCAGCCCAGTCTGGGGGGACAATGAGCAGTTCTTC
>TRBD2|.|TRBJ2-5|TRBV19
CASSTASGGRETQYF
TGTGCCAGTAGTACCGCTAGCGGGGGGAGAGAGACCCAGTACTTC
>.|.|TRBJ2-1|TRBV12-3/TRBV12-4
CASSPFSEQFF
TGTGCCAGCAGCCCTTTCTCTGAGCAGTTCTTC
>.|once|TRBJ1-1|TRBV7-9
CASSSTQGTEAFF
TGTGCCAGCAGCTCAACCCAGGGAACTGAAGCTTTCTTT
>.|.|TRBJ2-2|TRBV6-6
CASRQGSTGELFF
TGTGCCAGCAGGCAGGGGAGCACCGGGGAGCTGTTTTTT
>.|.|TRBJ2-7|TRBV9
CASSPGAGGPYEQYF
TGTGCCAGCAGCCCCGGGGCAGGGGGGCCCTACGAGCAGTACTTC
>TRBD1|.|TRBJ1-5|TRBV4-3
CASSQRTGGYQPQHF
TGCGCCAGCAGCCAACGTACAGGGGGTTATCAGCCCCAGCATTTT
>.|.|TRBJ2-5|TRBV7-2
CASSLVGSWETQYF
TGTGCCAGCAGCTTAGTGGGGAGCTGGGAGACCCAGTACTTC
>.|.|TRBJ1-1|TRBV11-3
CASSFGNTEAFF
TGTGCCAGCAGCTTCGGGAACACTGAAGCTTTCTTT
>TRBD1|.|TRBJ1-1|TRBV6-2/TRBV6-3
CASSRQGANTEAFF
TGTGCCAGCAGCCGACAGGGGGCGAACACTGAAGCTTTCTTT
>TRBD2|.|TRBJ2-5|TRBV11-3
CASSQGTSGAGETQYF
TGTGCCAGCAGCCAGGGGACTAGCGGGGCAGGAGAGACCCAGTACTTC
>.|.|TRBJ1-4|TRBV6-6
CAARLGLRDEKLFF
TGTGCAGCAAGGTTGGGGCTAAGGGATGAAAAACTGTTTTTT
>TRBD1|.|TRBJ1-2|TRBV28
CASSGGQAPNYGYTF
TGTGCCAGCAGTGGGGGACAGGCCCCCAACTATGGCTACACCTTC
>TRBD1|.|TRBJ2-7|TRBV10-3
CAISDGTGDYEQYF
TGTGCCATCAGTGACGGGACAGGGGATTACGAGCAGTACTTC
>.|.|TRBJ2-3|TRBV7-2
CASSLERRDTQYF
TGTGCCAGCAGCTTAGAACGGAGGGATACGCAGTATTTT
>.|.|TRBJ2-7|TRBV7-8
CASSGSYEQYF
TGTGCCAGCAGCGGCTCCTACGAGCAGTACTTC
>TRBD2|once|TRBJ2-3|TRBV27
CASSFIASGGGLTDTQYF
TGTGCCAGCAGTTTTATAGCTAGCGGGGGCGGGTTGACAGATACGCAGTATTTT
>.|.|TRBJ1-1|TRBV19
CASTHFGVEAFF
TGTGCCAGTACTCACTTTGGGGTTGAAGCTTTCTTT
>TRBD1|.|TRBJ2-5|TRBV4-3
CASSQRAGGQETQYF
TGCGCCAGCAGCCAACGGGCAGGGGGCCAAGAGACCCAGTACTTC
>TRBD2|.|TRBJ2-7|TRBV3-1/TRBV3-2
CASSQVGGTSGLYEQYF
TGTGCCAGCAGCCAAGTTGGCGGGACTAGCGGATTGTACGAGCAGTACTTC
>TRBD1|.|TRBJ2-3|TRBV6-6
CASRGTATDTQYF
TGTGCCAGCAGGGGGACAGCCACAGATACGCAGTATTTT
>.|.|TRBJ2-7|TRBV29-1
CSVGTAGHEQYF
TGCAGCGTCGGGACAGCGGGCCACGAGCAGTACTTC
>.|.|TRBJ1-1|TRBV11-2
CASSPAALNTEAFF
TGTGCCAGCAGCCCGGCGGCCCTGAACACTGAAGCTTTCTTT
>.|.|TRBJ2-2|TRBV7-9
CASPQGLGYTGELFF
TGTGCCAGCCCCCAGGGGCTGGGCTACACCGGGGAGCTGTTTTTT
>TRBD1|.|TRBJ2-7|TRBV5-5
CASSLEFNRGLSEQYF
TGTGCCAGCAGCTTGGAATTTAACAGGGGGTTGTCCGAGCAGTACTTC
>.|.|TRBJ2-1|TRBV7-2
CASSFARGGNEQFF
TGTGCCAGCAGCTTCGCCAGGGGAGGGAATGAGCAGTTCTTC
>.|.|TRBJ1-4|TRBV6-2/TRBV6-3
CASSYSRAKLFF
TGTGCCAGCAGTTACTCCAGGGCGAAACTGTTTTTT
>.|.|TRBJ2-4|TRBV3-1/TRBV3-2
CASSQEVLNGNIQYF
TGTGCCAGCAGCCAAGAGGTCCTTAATGGGAACATTCAGTACTTC
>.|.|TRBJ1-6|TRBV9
CASSGTGWESPLHF
TGTGCCAGCAGCGGGACGGGGTGGGAATCACCCCTCCACTTT
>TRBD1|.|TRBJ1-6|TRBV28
CASSTQGQGSSPLHF
TGTGCCAGCAGTACTCAGGGACAGGGTTCTTCACCCCTCCACTTT
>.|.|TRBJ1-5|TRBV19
CASSMGLSPGGNQPQHF
TGTGCCAGTAGTATGGGTTTGAGCCCAGGGGGCAATCAGCCCCAGCATTTT
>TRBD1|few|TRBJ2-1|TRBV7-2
CASSLPQGAMDEQFF
TGTGCCAGCAGCTTACCACAGGGGGCTATGGATGAGCAGTTCTTC
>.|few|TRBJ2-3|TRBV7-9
CASSSSPGATDTQYF
TGTGCCAGCAGCTCCTCGCCGGGGGCCACAGATACGCAGTATTTT
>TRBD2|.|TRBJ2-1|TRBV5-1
CASSLELAVSYNEQFF
TGCGCCAGCAGCTTGGAACTAGCGGTCTCCTACAATGAGCAGTTCTTC
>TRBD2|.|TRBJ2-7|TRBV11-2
CASSPRLAGERYEQYF
TGTGCCAGCAGCCCCAGACTAGCGGGAGAGAGGTACGAGCAGTACTTC
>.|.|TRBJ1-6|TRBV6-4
CASSDQGANSPLHF
TGTGCCAGCAGTGACCAAGGGGCAAATTCACCCCTCCACTTT
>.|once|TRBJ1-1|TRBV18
CASSTRGNTEAFF
TGTGCCAGCTCCACCAGGGGGAACACTGAAGCTTTCTTT